The 18 T cell receptor beta chains presented below share a single source sample, sequenced in a study of Ad26.COV2.S vaccination and SARS-CoV-2 variants. Noted treatment: around 19 received Ad26.COV2.S at low or high dose, single or two shots; five or six received placebo; per-sample allocation not given. Repertoires come from day 63 after the first vaccine or placebo injection. Assay: immunoSEQ multiplex PCR; the TCRdb copy retains only in-frame clones and omits some. The sample records 300,000 to 350,000 clones, just over 85% being singletons. Specimen: peripheral blood, collected in a trial of Ad26.COV2.S vaccine versus placebo. These receptors were obtained from a person aged 18-60 years who received the Ad26.COV2.S COVID-19 vaccine or a placebo.

The rearrangement uses TRBV4-1 and TRBJ2-7; D is tentatively TRBD1 or TRBD2 (6 bases each). The V gene's germline CDR1 is MGHRA and CDR2 YSYEKL. The V end was cut by 0 bases, the J end by 7 bases, with 16 bases between. The CDR3 is 15 residues long. CDR3 nucleotides: TGCGCCAGCAGCCAAGACGGGGGCAGCGTCGTGGAGCAGTACTTC. Amino acids: CASSQDGGSVVEQYF.

The chain uses TRBV4-1 and TRBJ1-1, with D hard to call. CDR1 MGHRA and CDR2 YSYEKL come from the germline V gene. The CDR3 consists of 15 residues. With 0 bases removed from V and 6 bases from J, the gap between germline ends came to 14 bases. CDR3 sequence: CASSQEVVPDPEAFF. The CDR3, as DNA: TGCGCCAGCAGCCAAGAAGTAGTCCCCGACCCTGAAGCTTTCTTT.

This clone was seen only once. V is TRBV4-1 and J is TRBJ1-1; the match to TRBD1 covers 7 bases. The CDR3 contains 15 residues. J gave up 1 base and V 1 base, and 3 bases lay outside the gene matches. Germline V gene data show CDR1 as MGHRA and CDR2 as YSYEKL. CDR3 nucleotide sequence: TGCGCCAGCAGCCAAGTAGGGGGCCGGAACACTGAAGCTTTCTTT. It is translated as CASSQVGGRNTEAFF.

J is TRBJ1-1 and V is TRBV27; tentatively, D is TRBD1 (5 bases). This CDR3 is built from 15 residues. The germline V and J ends were trimmed by 2 bases and 1 base, with 11 bases remaining between them. Germline values: CDR1 MNHEY, CDR2 SMNVEV (reference sequence). CDR3 coding DNA: TGTGCCAGCAGTTTAGTTCGGGGGGGGAACACTGAAGCTTTCTTT. Its translation is CASSLVRGGNTEAFF.

V usage is TRBV7-2 and J usage is TRBJ1-1, with D uncertain. The germline CDR1 and CDR2 sequences are SGHTA and FQGNSA. This CDR3 comprises 14 residues. V dropped 6 bases and J dropped 3 bases, with 14 bases sitting between them. The CDR3 loop is CASSQLGRYTEAFF. Here the CDR3 DNA reads TGTGCCAGCAGTCAACTCGGCCGATACACTGAAGCTTTCTTT. Looking up the rest from reference TRBV7-2 and TRBJ1-1 gives the full variable domain: GAGVSQSPSNKVTEKGKDVELRCDPISGHTALYWYRQSLGQGLEFLIYFQGNSAPDKSGLPSDRFSAERTGGSVSTLTIQRTQQEDSAVYLCASSQLGRYTEAFFGQGTRLTVV.

V is TRBV9 and J is TRBJ2-7; D unclear. The germline V gene encodes CDR1 SGDLS and CDR2 YYNGEE. The ends were cut back, 4 bases at V and 7 bases at J, with 18 bases in the middle. This CDR3 has 14 residues. The CDR3, as DNA: TGTGCCAGCAGCCCCTATATCGGCGCCGTGGAGCAGTACTTC. This sequence encodes CASSPYIGAVEQYF.

V usage is TRBV6-2 or TRBV6-3 and J usage is TRBJ2-5, with 8 bases matching TRBD1. The CDR3 is 16 amino acids. With 5 bases clipped from V and 4 bases from J, the junction kept 12 bases outside the gene matches. In germline, CDR1 is MNHEY, CDR2 SVGEGT. The CDR3 DNA follows: TGTGCCAGCAGTCACCCTACAGGGGGAGGACGAGAGACCCAGTACTTC. Its translation is CASSHPTGGGRETQYF.

The gene calls are TRBV5-4 and TRBJ2-2; TRBD2 matches 14 bases. CDR3 length equals 17 residues. The germline CDR1 and CDR2 sequences are SGHNT and YYREEE (reference sequence). V lost 4 bases and J lost 6; bases outside the gene matches: 8. This CDR3 is CASSMTSGGAYPGELFF. The CDR3 coding sequence is TGTGCCAGCAGCATGACTAGCGGGGGGGCTTATCCCGGGGAGCTGTTTTTT.

This chain connects TRBV29-1 to TRBJ2-1; the D is unclear. The CDR3 length is 15 residues. V lost 4 bases and J lost 2, with 15 bases in between. The germline V gene has CDR1 SQVTM and CDR2 ANQGSEA. CDR3 DNA sequence: TGCAGCGTTGTATTACCCCCAAGGACCTACAATGAGCAGTTCTTC. This codes for CSVVLPPRTYNEQFF.

The chain uses TRBV24-1 and TRBJ2-3; no clear D gene. This CDR3 region has 15 residues. Germline lookup yields CDR1 KGHDR and CDR2 SFDVKD. Between the trimmed V and J ends, which lost 9 bases and 0 bases, there was a span of 15 bases. CDR3 in amino acids: CATLLIQGSTDTQYF. CDR3 bases: TGTGCCACCCTACTTATTCAAGGAAGCACAGATACGCAGTATTTT.

This chain joins TRBV4-3 and TRBJ2-3, with D possibly matching TRBD2 (5 bases). Germline lookup yields CDR1 LGHNA and CDR2 YSLEER. Trimming stripped 0 bases from V and 0 bases from J, with 7 bases between. CDR3 length equals 15 residues. CDR3 residues: CASSQEWTSTDTQYF. The CDR3 bases are TGCGCCAGCAGCCAAGAGTGGACTAGCACAGATACGCAGTATTTT.

The rearrangement links TRBV10-3 to TRBJ1-6, with D tentatively TRBD1 (5 bases). Trimming stripped 6 bases from V and 10 bases from J, with 13 bases between. Germline CDR1 and CDR2: ENHRY and SYGVKD. The CDR3 loop spans 13 amino acids. CDR3: CAIRGLEGSPLHF. CDR3 bases: TGTGCCATCAGGGGGCTAGAAGGATCACCCCTCCACTTT.

This sequence joins TRBV6-6 and TRBJ2-7; D is possibly TRBD1 or TRBD2 (5 bases each). Germline V gene sequence: CDR1 MNHNY, CDR2 SVGAGI (reference sequence). Trimming took off 2 bases at V and 5 bases at J, with 7 bases between the two ends. The CDR3 has 12 amino acids. CDR3 residues: CASSYLGDEQYF. The CDR3, as DNA: TGTGCCAGCAGTTACCTGGGGGACGAGCAGTACTTC.

The V gene is TRBV9, the J gene TRBJ1-3; D uncertain. The germline V gene has CDR1 SGDLS and CDR2 YYNGEE. The CDR3 is 17 residues long. Between the trimmed V and J ends, which lost 3 bases and 4 bases, there was a span of 20 bases. The CDR3 loop reads CASSARPTKGSGNTIYF. The CDR3 nucleotides are TGTGCCAGCAGCGCGAGACCAACGAAGGGATCCGGAAACACCATATATTTT. The full variable domain, in which reference TRBV9 and TRBJ1-3 provide the parts outside the CDR3, is DSGVTQTPKHLITATGQRVTLRCSPRSGDLSVYWYQQSLDQGLQFLIQYYNGEERAKGNILERFSAQQFPDLHSELNLSSLELGDSALYFCASSARPTKGSGNTIYFGEGSWLTVV.

In DNA, the CDR3 is TGCGCCAGCAGCCAAGATCGCTCGGGGGCGATCACAGATACGCAGTATTTT. Amino acids: CASSQDRSGAITDTQYF. The chain carries TRBV4-1 and TRBJ2-3; tentatively, D is TRBD1 or TRBD2 (6 bases each). V was shortened by 0 bases and J by 2 bases, with 15 bases between the two germline ends. CDR1 and CDR2 (germline): MGHRA, YSYEKL. CDR3 length: 17 amino acids.

CDR3 in DNA: TGTGCCAGCAGCTTAGCGAGGAACAGGATCGATGAGCAGTTCTTC. It translates to CASSLARNRIDEQFF. The V gene is TRBV7-2, the J gene TRBJ2-1, with D possibly being TRBD1 (5 bases). Trimming removed 0 bases from V and 8 bases from J, with 14 bases in between. The CDR3 has 15 residues. Germline V gene sequence: CDR1 SGHTA, CDR2 FQGNSA.

This chain joins TRBV5-6 and TRBJ1-1; perhaps TRBD1 as D (6 bases). The germline V gene encodes CDR1 SGHDT and CDR2 YYEEEE. Between the trimmed V and J ends, which lost 3 bases and 1 base, there was a span of 16 bases. This CDR3 has 16 residues. In nucleotides, the CDR3 is TGTGCCAGCAGCTGGAACGGGGGCAAACCGAACACTGAAGCTTTCTTT. Amino acids: CASSWNGGKPNTEAFF.

V is TRBV2 and J is TRBJ2-3; no firm D call. The CDR3 has 18 residues. Germline CDR1 reads SNHLY; CDR2 reads FYNNEI. V was cut by 6 bases and J by 4 bases, with 26 bases left in between. The CDR3 reads CASSDPSREERRADTQYF. The CDR3 bases are TGTGCCAGCAGCGACCCCTCCAGAGAGGAGAGAAGGGCAGATACGCAGTATTTT. The entire variable domain, with the rest obtained from reference TRBV2 and TRBJ2-3, is as follows: EPEVTQTPSHQVTQMGQEVILRCVPISNHLYFYWYRQILGQKVEFLVSFYNNEISEKSEIFDDQFSVERPDGSNFTLKIRSTKLEDSAMYFCASSDPSREERRADTQYFGPGTRLTVL.